Below, 19 T cell receptor beta chains from the same sample are listed, as sequenced in a study of Graves' ophthalmopathy and Graves' hyperthyroidism. As the template, RNA transcripts were used to amplify TCR beta CDR3 regions. Second-round multiplex PCR came after first-round RT-PCR with HTBI primers. One entry per CDR3 protein, called by TCRdb with MiXCR from the multiplex PCR reads. The table records under 800,000 distinct CDR3 sequences, approximately 21% of them present only once. Sequencing used peripheral blood. Receptors originate from a woman aged 18-29 years with stable Graves' hyperthyroidism. Some clones in this sample may be carry-over from other donors' samples.

In its sample, this clonotype was seen many times. This sequence joins TRBV28 and TRBJ2-7; TRBD2 is a possible D gene (5 bases). CDR1 is MDHEN and CDR2 is SYDVKM in the germline V gene. V was shortened by 3 bases and J by 3 bases, with 21 bases between the two germline ends. The CDR3 length is 17 residues. The CDR3 DNA reads TGTGCCAGCAGTTTGTGGGGAAGAGGGTTATCGGACTACGAGCAGTACTTC. It yields the protein CASSLWGRGLSDYEQYF.

Many counts were recorded for this clonotype. The genes are TRBV6-1 and TRBJ1-1, with D maybe TRBD1 (5 bases). With 9 bases removed from V and 3 bases from J, the gap between germline ends came to 14 bases. The CDR3 covers 13 residues. The germline CDR1 and CDR2 sequences are MNHNS and SASEGT. Written as DNA, the CDR3 is TGTGCCAGTTATTTACAGGTATACACTGAAGCTTTCTTT. The encoded protein is CASYLQVYTEAFF.

This clonotype came up many times. This chain links TRBV12-3 or TRBV12-4 with TRBJ1-5; D remains unclear. The V gene lost 6 bases and the J gene lost 0 bases, with 12 bases spanning the gap. The CDR3 length is 15 residues. CDR3 region: CASSPSGISNQPQHF. The CDR3 DNA sequence: TGTGCCAGCAGCCCCTCGGGAATTAGCAATCAGCCCCAGCATTTT.

This clonotype was observed many times. This chain links TRBV10-3 with TRBJ1-2, with a tentative D call TRBD1 (6 bases). The V end lost 6 bases, the J end lost 4 bases, and 15 bases lay between the germline ends. The germline V gene has CDR1 ENHRY and CDR2 SYGVKD. The CDR3 runs 14 residues. CDR3 in amino acids: CAIRTQVGAYGYTF. CDR3 nucleotide sequence: TGTGCCATCAGAACACAGGTGGGGGCCTATGGCTACACCTTC.

In this sample, this clonotype turned up many times. The J gene is TRBJ1-5, the V gene TRBV20-1; D remains unclear. V gave up 0 bases and J gave up 4 bases, with 7 bases separating them. The V gene's germline CDR1 is DFQATT and CDR2 SNEGSKA (reference sequence). The CDR3 is 13 amino acids. This CDR3 reads CSARDRRNQPQHF. CDR3 sequence (DNA): TGCAGTGCTAGAGATAGGCGGAATCAGCCCCAGCATTTT.

At least ten counts were recorded for this clonotype. The genes are TRBV29-1 and TRBJ2-7; possible D gene TRBD1, 5 bases. CDR1 SQVTM and CDR2 ANQGSEA come from the germline V gene. The CDR3 totals 11 residues. The V gene lost 6 bases and the J gene lost 4 bases, with 10 bases spanning the gap. CDR3 sequence: CSVARAYEQYF. CDR3 bases: TGCAGCGTCGCCAGGGCTTACGAGCAGTACTTC.

This clonotype was recorded many times. The CDR3 protein is CASSFGTGLGTQYF. CDR3 nucleotide sequence: TGTGCCAGCAGCTTCGGGACAGGGTTGGGGACCCAGTACTTC. This chain connects TRBV7-6 to TRBJ2-5; TRBD1 matches 9 bases. Germline V CDR1 and CDR2: SGHVS, FNYEAQ. V shed 3 bases, J shed 7 bases, and the junction held 6 bases outside the gene matches. The CDR3 length is 14 residues.

The chain is built from TRBV25-1 and TRBJ2-5, with TRBD2 identical over 9 bases. This CDR3 has 18 residues. V lost 4 bases to trimming and J lost 5 bases; unmatched junction nucleotides: 17. Looked up from germline, CDR1 is MGHDK and CDR2 is SYGVNS. For the CDR3, the DNA is TGTGCCAGCAGTGTAGCGGGCGGGAGGGATCTAGTCGGGGAGACCCAGTACTTC. Translation gives CASSVAGGRDLVGETQYF. Supplemented by reference TRBV25-1 and TRBJ2-5, the full variable domain reads EADIYQTPRYLVIGTGKKITLECSQTMGHDKMYWYQQDPGMELHLIHYSYGVNSTEKGDLSSESTVSRIRTEHFPLTLESARPSHTSQYLCASSVAGGRDLVGETQYFGPGTRLLVL.

The gene calls are TRBV19 and TRBJ2-5; D is possibly TRBD1 or TRBD2 (5 bases each). This CDR3 spans 14 amino acids. In germline, CDR1 is LNHDA, CDR2 SQIVND (reference sequence). V lost 1 base and J 5 bases, leaving 11 bases between the germline ends. CDR3 in DNA: TGTGCCAGTAGTATAGGAGGGGCGAGTGAGACCCAGTACTTC. It codes for CASSIGGASETQYF.

This clonotype was seen many times. This chain connects TRBV7-2 to TRBJ2-7, with D perhaps matching TRBD1 (6 bases). Trimming took off 0 bases at V and 0 bases at J, with 9 bases between the two ends. This CDR3 has 15 residues. Per germline, CDR1 SGHTA and CDR2 FQGNSA. In nucleotides, the CDR3 is TGTGCCAGCAGCTTAGCGGCAGGGGACTCCTACGAGCAGTACTTC. This gives the protein CASSLAAGDSYEQYF.

Regarding this clonotype: One end of the junction fails to match germline, which may point to a read error. V gene TRBV11-1 combines with J gene TRBJ2-7, with D possibly matching TRBD1 (6 bases). This CDR3 has 15 amino acids. Germline values: CDR1 SGHAT, CDR2 FQDESV (reference sequence). CDR3 loop: CAGSLAGTTAYEQYF. CDR3 coding DNA: TGTGCCGGCAGCTTAGCCGGGACAACCGCCTACGAGCAGTACTTC.

The table lists this clonotype with many counts. J is TRBJ1-5 and V is TRBV19; 8 bases line up with TRBD1. Per the germline V gene, CDR1 is LNHDA and CDR2 is SQIVND (reference sequence). The CDR3 spans 15 residues. The V and J ends lost 5 bases and 2 bases, in that order; junction bases with no gene match: 5. The CDR3 nucleotides are TGTGCCAGTAGTGACAGGGGAGAGGGCAATCAGCCCCAGCATTTT. This encodes CASSDRGEGNQPQHF.

This clonotype was counted many times. V usage is TRBV12-3 or TRBV12-4 and J usage is TRBJ1-1; 8 bases map to TRBD1. J lost 13 bases, V lost 2 bases, and 6 bases had no gene match. The CDR3 loop spans 12 amino acids. The chain's CDR3 is CASSLPGQGGFF. The CDR3 DNA sequence: TGTGCCAGCAGTTTACCTGGACAGGGAGGTTTCTTT.

This clonotype was found a few times. J is TRBJ2-7 and V is TRBV13, with a tentative D call TRBD2 (5 bases). V was cut by 4 bases and J by 0 bases, with 13 bases left in between. The germline CDR1 and CDR2 sequences are PRHDT and FYEKMQ (reference sequence). This CDR3 has 15 amino acids. The CDR3 reads CASSSPDLSSYEQYF. CDR3 bases: TGTGCCAGCAGCTCCCCGGACTTAAGCTCCTACGAGCAGTACTTC.

With regard to this clonotype: An end of the junction differs from the germline gene, which may be a read error. The chain combines TRBV28 with TRBJ2-7; 10 nucleotides align to TRBD1. Germline-derived CDR1 and CDR2 are MDHEN and SYDVKM. The CDR3 runs 15 residues. CDR3 residues: CAGSKGTGVLYEQYF. Written as DNA, the CDR3 is TGTGCCGGCAGTAAGGGGACAGGGGTCTTGTACGAGCAGTACTTC.

J is TRBJ1-6 and V is TRBV12-3 or TRBV12-4; no clear D. V gave up 1 base and J gave up 6 bases, with 13 bases separating them. The CDR3 is made up of 16 amino acids. The chain's CDR3 is CASSLGRNSPNSPLHF. The CDR3, as DNA: TGTGCCAGCAGTTTAGGGCGGAACAGCCCTAATTCACCCCTCCACTTT.

This clonotype was seen many times. The chain combines TRBV12-3 or TRBV12-4 with TRBJ2-5; D not certain. V gave up 5 bases and J gave up 1 base, with 8 bases separating them. The CDR3 consists of 13 residues. CDR3 in DNA: TGTGCCAGCAGTGATACTTCCCAAGAGACCCAGTACTTC. Translated, it gives CASSDTSQETQYF.

This clonotype has more than one count but fewer than ten. V is TRBV4-1 and J is TRBJ1-3, with D possibly being TRBD1 (5 bases). Trimming stripped 1 base from V and 1 base from J, with 14 bases between. CDR3 length equals 17 residues. Germline V gene data show CDR1 as MGHRA and CDR2 as YSYEKL. CDR3 sequence reads: CASSQVPRVRSGNTIYF. In nucleotides, the CDR3 is TGCGCCAGCAGCCAAGTTCCCAGGGTACGGTCTGGAAACACCATATATTTT.

This rearrangement joins TRBV20-1 to TRBJ1-1; maybe TRBD1 (6 bases). The CDR3 consists of 16 residues. Germline V gene lookup returns CDR1 DFQATT and CDR2 SNEGSKA (reference sequence). Trimming took off 0 bases at V and 4 bases at J, with 18 bases between the two ends. The CDR3 nucleotides are TGCAGTGCTAGAGATCGGGCAGGGGTTAGCGTCACTGAAGCTTTCTTT. Protein product: CSARDRAGVSVTEAFF.